Presented here are 20 T cell receptor beta chains from one specimen sequenced in a study of pediatric ulcerative colitis. Generated by immunoSEQ multiplex PCR, the TCRdb table keeps only in-frame clones and is missing some. The sample lists roughly 30,000 clones, roughly 86% occurring once. Sequencing was done on a sample of blood. Every receptor here comes from a boy aged 5-17 years with severe ulcerative colitis.

The chain recombines TRBV6-1 with TRBJ1-2; the match to TRBD1 covers 7 bases. The CDR3 spans 15 residues. Germline loops: CDR1 MNHNS, CDR2 SASEGT. J was trimmed by 7 bases and V by 1 base; bases with no gene match: 9. The CDR3 loop is CASSEGGGGPLGYTF. CDR3 bases: TGTGCCAGCAGTGAAGGAGGAGGGGGCCCCCTTGGCTACACCTTC.

In this sample, this clone turned up a few times. J is TRBJ1-2 and V is TRBV4-2; weak D call: TRBD1 (5 bases). The CDR3 totals 16 residues. Trimming took 1 base from V and 2 from J, leaving 14 bases between them. CDR1 and CDR2 from the germline V gene are LGHNA and YNFKEQ. In DNA, the CDR3 is TGTGCCAGCAGCCAAGTCCAGCTAGACAGCAACTATGGCTACACCTTC. Protein sequence: CASSQVQLDSNYGYTF.

CDR3 bases: TGTGCCAGCAGTGCCCGGACAGGGAGCTATGGCTACACCTTC. It yields the protein CASSARTGSYGYTF. This chain uses TRBV6-1 with TRBJ1-2; 8 bases match TRBD1. This CDR3 comprises 14 residues. The germline V gene has CDR1 MNHNS and CDR2 SASEGT. Germline trimming cut 4 bases from V and 4 bases from J; bases unmatched to any gene: 5.

The chain is built from TRBV7-9 and TRBJ1-1; D remains unclear. V lost 4 bases and J lost 7, with 16 bases in between. Germline-derived CDR1 and CDR2 are SEHNR and FQNEAQ (reference sequence). The CDR3 covers 14 residues. This CDR3 reads CASSSTDVGGEAFF. As DNA, the CDR3 is TGTGCCAGCAGCTCAACCGATGTGGGAGGTGAAGCTTTCTTT.

The chain employs TRBV6-4 and TRBJ2-7; 10 nucleotides agree with TRBD1. Germline CDR1 reads MRHNA; CDR2 reads SNTAGT. The V segment lost 6 bases and the J segment 2 bases; nucleotides outside the gene matches: 10. The length of the CDR3 is 16 residues. This chain's CDR3 is CASSDPGTGDAYEQYF. CDR3 DNA sequence: TGTGCCAGCAGCGACCCCGGGACAGGGGACGCCTACGAGCAGTACTTC.

This chain links TRBV5-6 with TRBJ2-4; maybe TRBD1 (5 bases). Looked up from germline, CDR1 is SGHDT and CDR2 is YYEEEE. V lost 4 bases, J lost 5 bases, and 7 bases lay in between. The length of the CDR3 is 12 residues. CDR3 DNA sequence: TGTGCCAGCAGCCAGACAGAAAACATTCAGTACTTC. Translating it yields CASSQTENIQYF.

This clone was seen only once. The chain uses TRBV7-2 and TRBJ2-2; no firm D call. The germline V gene has CDR1 SGHTA and CDR2 FQGNSA. The CDR3 is 13 amino acids. Trimming removed 5 bases from V and 1 base from J, with 5 bases in between. CDR3 sequence: CASSAQNTGELFF. Written as DNA, the CDR3 is TGTGCCAGCAGCGCACAGAACACCGGGGAGCTGTTTTTT. The full variable domain, completed using reference TRBV7-2 and TRBJ2-2, is GAGVSQSPSNKVTEKGKDVELRCDPISGHTALYWYRQSLGQGLEFLIYFQGNSAPDKSGLPSDRFSAERTGGSVSTLTIQRTQQEDSAVYLCASSAQNTGELFFGEGSRLTVL.

The J gene is TRBJ1-1, the V gene TRBV11-2; no clear D. The V and J ends lost 5 bases and 8 bases respectively, with 15 bases between them. The CDR3 spans 13 residues. Germline CDR1 reads SGHAT; CDR2 reads FQNNGV. CDR3 amino acids: CASSPLAHQEAFF. The CDR3 DNA reads TGTGCCAGCAGCCCGCTGGCACATCAGGAAGCTTTCTTT.

This sequence joins TRBV25-1 and TRBJ2-3, with 8 bases matching TRBD1. The CDR3 is 15 amino acids. The trim removed 4 bases at V and 4 bases at J, leaving 7 bases unmatched. CDR1 MGHDK and CDR2 SYGVNS come from the germline V gene. The CDR3 bases are TGTGCCAGCAGTGCCCAGGGGGCGCATGCAGATACGCAGTATTTT. Translating it yields CASSAQGAHADTQYF.

The V gene is TRBV5-1, the J gene TRBJ1-4; D unclear. CDR3 length: 14 residues. Trimming pared 0 bases from V and 9 bases from J, leaving 12 bases between. Per germline, CDR1 SGHRS and CDR2 YFSETQ. DNA of the CDR3: TGCGCCAGCAGCTTGGGCGGGGATTTGAAAAAACTGTTTTTT. It yields the protein CASSLGGDLKKLFF. The full variable domain, its missing parts supplied by reference TRBV5-1 and TRBJ1-4, is KAGVTQTPRYLIKTRGQQVTLSCSPISGHRSVSWYQQTPGQGLQFLFEYFSETQRNKGNFPGRFSGRQFSNSRSEMNVSTLELGDSALYLCASSLGGDLKKLFFGSGTQLSVL.

The CDR3 spells CASSEALLGAYNSPLHF. The CDR3 region has the DNA TGTGCCAGCAGTGAAGCGCTTTTGGGGGCTTATAATTCACCCCTCCACTTT. The chain combines TRBV6-1 with TRBJ1-6; D might be TRBD1 (6 bases). Looked up from germline, CDR1 is MNHNS and CDR2 is SASEGT. CDR3 length: 17 residues. Between the trimmed V and J ends, which lost 0 bases and 4 bases, there was a span of 13 bases.

The chain employs TRBV7-9 and TRBJ1-3, with 7 bases aligning to TRBD1. The CDR3 has 16 residues. Germline loops: CDR1 SEHNR, CDR2 FQNEAQ (reference sequence). V was pared by 4 bases and J by 4 bases, with 10 bases of the junction left unmatched. The CDR3: CASSSLAAGGGNTIYF. Here the CDR3 DNA reads TGTGCCAGCAGCTCACTGGCCGCAGGGGGAGGAAACACCATATATTTT.

The chain carries TRBV5-6 and TRBJ2-3; no firm D call. The V gene's germline CDR1 is SGHDT and CDR2 YYEEEE. The V end was cut by 4 bases, the J end by 6 bases, with 6 bases between. This CDR3 spans 11 amino acids. CDR3 protein: CASSRSDTQYF. CDR3 nucleotide sequence: TGTGCCAGCAGCCGGTCGGATACGCAGTATTTT.

This chain joins TRBV5-6 and TRBJ1-2; 7 bases match TRBD1. This CDR3 has 16 amino acids. Germline values: CDR1 SGHDT, CDR2 YYEEEE. V shed 3 bases and J 1 base; nucleotides not matched to a gene: 9. CDR3 sequence: CASSSTRDRDNYGYTF. In nucleotides, the CDR3 is TGTGCCAGCAGCTCAACCCGGGACAGAGATAACTATGGCTACACCTTC.

The chain recombines TRBV7-9 with TRBJ2-5, with TRBD1 matching over 7 bases. V lost 5 bases, J lost 3 bases, and 9 bases stayed unmatched. Germline-derived CDR1 and CDR2 are SEHNR and FQNEAQ (reference sequence). The length of the CDR3 is 15 residues. DNA of the CDR3: TGTGCCAGCAGCCTAGGGAAGGGGGCAGAAGAGACCCAGTACTTC. Translating gives CASSLGKGAEETQYF.

This clone was recorded only once. The chain has TRBV30 and TRBJ1-1, with D unresolved. The germline CDR1 and CDR2 sequences are GTSNPN and SVGIG (reference sequence). The V end was cut by 3 bases, the J end by 3 bases, with 17 bases between. This CDR3 has 15 residues. CDR3 in amino acids: CAWSRWGLDYTEAFF. CDR3 nucleotide sequence: TGTGCCTGGAGCAGGTGGGGTCTGGACTACACTGAAGCTTTCTTT.

The rearrangement joins TRBV4-2 to TRBJ2-5; 12 bases map to TRBD2. The germline V gene encodes CDR1 LGHNA and CDR2 YNFKEQ. J lost 3 bases, V lost 1 base, and 6 bases had no gene match. The CDR3 runs to 17 residues. As DNA, the CDR3 is TGTGCCAGCAGCCAAGGGTCTAGCGGGGGGGGAGAAGAGACCCAGTACTTC. Its protein is CASSQGSSGGGEETQYF.

V is TRBV9 and J is TRBJ2-1; D is uncertain. The CDR3 is 12 residues long. Looked up from germline, CDR1 is SGDLS and CDR2 is YYNGEE. V was trimmed by 4 bases and J by 7 bases, leaving 9 bases between them. The CDR3 is CASSSARNEQFF. Written as DNA, the CDR3 is TGTGCCAGCAGCTCAGCGCGTAATGAGCAGTTCTTC.

This clone was recorded a few times. The chain couples TRBV7-9 to TRBJ1-1, with a possible D match to TRBD1 (5 bases). This CDR3 is 15 amino acids long. Deletions cut 5 bases from V and 0 bases from J, with 13 bases between. Germline assignment: CDR1 SEHNR and CDR2 FQNEAQ (reference sequence). CDR3 sequence: CASSESDSLNTEAFF. The CDR3 DNA follows: TGTGCCAGCAGCGAGAGCGACAGTTTGAACACTGAAGCTTTCTTT.

The chain is built from TRBV20-1 and TRBJ1-5; no clear D gene. This CDR3 has 11 amino acids. Germline CDR1 DFQATT, CDR2 SNEGSKA (reference sequence). This CDR3 is CAIGSNQPQHF. The CDR3 coding sequence is TGCGCTATTGGAAGCAATCAGCCCCAGCATTTT.